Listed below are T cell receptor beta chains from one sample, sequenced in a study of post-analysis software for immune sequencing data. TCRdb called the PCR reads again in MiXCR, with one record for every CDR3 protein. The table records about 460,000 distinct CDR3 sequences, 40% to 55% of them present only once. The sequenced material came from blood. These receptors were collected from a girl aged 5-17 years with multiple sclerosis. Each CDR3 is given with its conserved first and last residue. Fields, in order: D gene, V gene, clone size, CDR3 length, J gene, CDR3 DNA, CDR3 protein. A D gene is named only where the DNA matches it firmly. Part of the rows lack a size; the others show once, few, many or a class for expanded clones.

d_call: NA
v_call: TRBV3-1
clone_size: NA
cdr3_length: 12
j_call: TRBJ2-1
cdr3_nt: TGTGCCAGCAGCCAAGTTAGTACGGGGCAGTTCTTC
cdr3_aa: CASSQVSTGQFF

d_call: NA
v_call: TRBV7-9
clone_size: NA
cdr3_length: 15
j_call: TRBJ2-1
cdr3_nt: TGTGCCAGCAGCCCCCCACTAGGTGGTTATGGTGAGCAGTTCTTC
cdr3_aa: CASSPPLGGYGEQFF

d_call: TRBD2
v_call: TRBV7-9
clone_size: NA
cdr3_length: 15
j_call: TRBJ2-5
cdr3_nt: TGTGCCAGCAACCCTGGGGGGACTATGGGTAATGAGCAGTACTTC
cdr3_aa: CASNPGGTMGNEQYF

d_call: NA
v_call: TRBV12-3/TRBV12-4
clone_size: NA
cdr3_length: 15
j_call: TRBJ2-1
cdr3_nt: TGTGCCAGCAGTTTACTTCTCGGGAGCGGGAATGAGCAGTTCTTC
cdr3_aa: CASSLLLGSGNEQFF

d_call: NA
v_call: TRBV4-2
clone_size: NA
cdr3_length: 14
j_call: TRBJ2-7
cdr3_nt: TGTGCCAGCAGCCAAGTCTTGAGCGACTACGAGCAGTACTTC
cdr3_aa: CASSQVLSDYEQYF

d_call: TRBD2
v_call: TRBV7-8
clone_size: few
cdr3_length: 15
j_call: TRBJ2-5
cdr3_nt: TGTGCCAGCAGCCGGACTAGCGGGAGTTTTGAGACCCAGTACTTC
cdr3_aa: CASSRTSGSFETQYF

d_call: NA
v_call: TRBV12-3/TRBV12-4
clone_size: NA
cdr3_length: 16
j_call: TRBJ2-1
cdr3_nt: TGTGCCAGCAGTTTAGTAGGGGGGGTCGCAAACAATGAGCAGTTCTTC
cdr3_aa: CASSLVGGVANNEQFF

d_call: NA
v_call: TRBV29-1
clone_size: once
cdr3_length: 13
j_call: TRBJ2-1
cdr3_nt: TGCAGCGCCTTACCGGGACAAAACAATGAGCAGTTCTTC
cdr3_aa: CSALPGQNNEQFF

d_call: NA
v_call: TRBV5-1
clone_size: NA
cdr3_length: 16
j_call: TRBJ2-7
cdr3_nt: TGCGCCAGCAGCTTGTCAGCGGCCGGTGTTTTCGACGAGCAGTACTTC
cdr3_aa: CASSLSAAGVFDEQYF

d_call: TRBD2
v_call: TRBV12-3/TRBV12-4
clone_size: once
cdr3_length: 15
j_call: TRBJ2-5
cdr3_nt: TGTGCCAGCAGTTTAGAAGGGACTATCCAAGAGACCCAGTACTTC
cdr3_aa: CASSLEGTIQETQYF

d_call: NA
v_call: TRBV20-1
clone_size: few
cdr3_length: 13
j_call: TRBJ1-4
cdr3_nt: TGCAGTGCCAACGGCCCAACTAATGAAAAACTGTTTTTT
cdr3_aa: CSANGPTNEKLFF

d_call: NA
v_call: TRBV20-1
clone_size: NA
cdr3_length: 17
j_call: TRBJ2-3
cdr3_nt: TGCAGTGCCAGAGTCCTTGCGGGGAGGAAAAGCACAGATACGCAGTATTTT
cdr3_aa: CSARVLAGRKSTDTQYF

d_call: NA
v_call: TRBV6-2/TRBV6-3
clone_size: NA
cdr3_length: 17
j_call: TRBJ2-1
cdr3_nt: TGTGCCAGCAGTTCACCGGGGGAGAGTCGGTGGTCCTACGGGCAGTTCTTC
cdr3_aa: CASSSPGESRWSYGQFF

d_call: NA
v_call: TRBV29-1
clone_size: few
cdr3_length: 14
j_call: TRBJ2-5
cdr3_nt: TGCAGCGGATTGCCCCCGTCCCAAGTGGAGACCCAGTACTTC
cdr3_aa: CSGLPPSQVETQYF

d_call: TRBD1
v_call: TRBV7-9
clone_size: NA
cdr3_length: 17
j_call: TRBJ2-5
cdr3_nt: TGTGCCAGCAGCTTAGGGAGCCGGGACAGGGGCCAAGAGACCCAGTACTTC
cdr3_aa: CASSLGSRDRGQETQYF

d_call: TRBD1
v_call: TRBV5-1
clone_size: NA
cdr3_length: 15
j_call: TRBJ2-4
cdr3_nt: TGCGCCAGCAGCTTCGGATTTGAGGGGGCACCTATTCAGTACTTC
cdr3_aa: CASSFGFEGAPIQYF

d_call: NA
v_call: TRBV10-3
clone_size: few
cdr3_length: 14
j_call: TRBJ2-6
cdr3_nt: TGTGCCATCTTGAGTGGGTCTGGGGCCAACGTCCTGACTTTC
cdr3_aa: CAILSGSGANVLTF

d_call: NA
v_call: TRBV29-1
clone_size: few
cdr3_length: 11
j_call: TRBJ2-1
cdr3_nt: TGCAGCGCTATGAACTACAATGAGCAGTTCTTC
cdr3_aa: CSAMNYNEQFF

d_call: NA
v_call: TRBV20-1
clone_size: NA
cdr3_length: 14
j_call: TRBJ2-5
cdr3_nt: TGCAGTGCTAGAGAGCCCTTCCACTACAATGAGCAGTACTTC
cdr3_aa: CSAREPFHYNEQYF

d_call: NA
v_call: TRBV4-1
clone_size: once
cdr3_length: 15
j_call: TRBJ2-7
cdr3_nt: TGCGCCAGCAGCCAAGATGCCGGGGGCACCTACGAGCAGTACTTC
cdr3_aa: CASSQDAGGTYEQYF

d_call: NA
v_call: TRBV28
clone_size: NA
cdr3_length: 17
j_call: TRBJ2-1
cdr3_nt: TGTGCCAGCAGTTTATTACTAGGGCGGGACACCTACAATGAGCAGTTCTTC
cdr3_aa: CASSLLLGRDTYNEQFF

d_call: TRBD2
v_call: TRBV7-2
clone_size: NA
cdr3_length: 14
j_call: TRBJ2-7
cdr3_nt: TGTGCCAGCAGCCCTAGCGGGAGAATTTACGAGCAGTACTTC
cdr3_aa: CASSPSGRIYEQYF

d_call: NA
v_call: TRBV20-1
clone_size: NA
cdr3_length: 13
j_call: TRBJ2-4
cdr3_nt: TGCAGTGTCCTCACTCGGGGCAAAAACATTCAGTACTTC
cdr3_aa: CSVLTRGKNIQYF

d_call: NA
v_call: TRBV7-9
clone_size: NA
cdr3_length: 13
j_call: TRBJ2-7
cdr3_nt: TGTGCCAGCAGCTTCGGGGGAATCCACGAGCAGTACTTC
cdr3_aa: CASSFGGIHEQYF

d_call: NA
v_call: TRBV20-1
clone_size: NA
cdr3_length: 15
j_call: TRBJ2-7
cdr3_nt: TGCAGTGCTAGAGAGCCAGGGAGAGCGTCCTACGAGCAGTACTTC
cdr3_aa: CSAREPGRASYEQYF

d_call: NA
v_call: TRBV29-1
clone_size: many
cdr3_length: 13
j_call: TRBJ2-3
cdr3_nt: TGCAGCGTTGAGGGAGGAAGCACAGATACGCAGTATTTT
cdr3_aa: CSVEGGSTDTQYF

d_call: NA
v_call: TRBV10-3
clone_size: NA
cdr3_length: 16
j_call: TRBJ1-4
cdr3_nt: TGTGCCATCAGTGAGTCGCGGCCAGCTCTTAATGAAAAACTGTTTTTT
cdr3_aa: CAISESRPALNEKLFF

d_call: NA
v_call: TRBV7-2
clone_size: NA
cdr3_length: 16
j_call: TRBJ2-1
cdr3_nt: TGTGCCAGCAGCTTAGACCCCCAGGCGGGGAACAATGAGCAGTTCTTC
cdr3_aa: CASSLDPQAGNNEQFF

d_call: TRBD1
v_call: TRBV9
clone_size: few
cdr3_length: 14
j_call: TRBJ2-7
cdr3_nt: TGTGCCAGCACCCCTCGGGACAGCCCTTACGAGCAGTACTTC
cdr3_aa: CASTPRDSPYEQYF

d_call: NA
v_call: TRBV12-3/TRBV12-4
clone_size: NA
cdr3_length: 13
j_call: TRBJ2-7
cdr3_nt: TGTGCCAGCAGTCCCGGGGCAGATTACGAGCAGTACTTC
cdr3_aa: CASSPGADYEQYF

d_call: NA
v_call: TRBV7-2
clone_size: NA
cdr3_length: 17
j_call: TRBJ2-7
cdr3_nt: TGTGCCAGCAGCTTAACCCCGGGGCGTCTTTACTTGGGAGAGCAGTACTTC
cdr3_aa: CASSLTPGRLYLGEQYF

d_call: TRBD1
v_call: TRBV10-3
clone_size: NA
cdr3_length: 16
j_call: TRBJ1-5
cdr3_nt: TGTGCCATCAGTGAGTCGGACAGGGGGGTCAATCAGCCCCAGCATTTT
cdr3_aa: CAISESDRGVNQPQHF

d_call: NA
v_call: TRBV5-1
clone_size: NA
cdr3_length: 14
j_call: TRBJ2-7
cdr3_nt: TGCGCCAGCAGCCGGACGTCGGGAATCTACGAGCAGTACTTC
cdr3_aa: CASSRTSGIYEQYF

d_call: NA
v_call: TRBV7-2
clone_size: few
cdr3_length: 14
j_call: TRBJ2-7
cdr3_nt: TGTGCCAGCAGCTTCCGGACGCCGGGCCACGAGCAGTACTTC
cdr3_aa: CASSFRTPGHEQYF

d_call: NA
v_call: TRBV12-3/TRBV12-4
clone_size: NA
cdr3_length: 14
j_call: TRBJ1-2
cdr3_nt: TGTGCCAGCAGCGACCGACGGCGGGGGTATGGCTACACCTTC
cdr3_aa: CASSDRRRGYGYTF

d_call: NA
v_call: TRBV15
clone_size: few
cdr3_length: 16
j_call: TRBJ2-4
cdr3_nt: TGTGCCACCAGCATGACCCGACAGTTAGGAGGAAACATTCAGTACTTC
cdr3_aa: CATSMTRQLGGNIQYF

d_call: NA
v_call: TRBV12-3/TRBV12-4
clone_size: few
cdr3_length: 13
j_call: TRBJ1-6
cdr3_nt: TGTGCCAGCAGTTCGGTTTTTAATTCACCCCTCCACTTT
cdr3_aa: CASSSVFNSPLHF

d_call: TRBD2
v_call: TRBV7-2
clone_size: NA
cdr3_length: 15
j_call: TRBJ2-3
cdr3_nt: TGTGCCAGCAGCTCCTATAGCGGGACGGCAGATACGCAGTATTTT
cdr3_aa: CASSSYSGTADTQYF

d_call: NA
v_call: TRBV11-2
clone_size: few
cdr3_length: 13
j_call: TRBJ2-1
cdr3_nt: TGTGCCAGCAGCTTAGGGGCAGACAATGAGCAGTTCTTC
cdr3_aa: CASSLGADNEQFF

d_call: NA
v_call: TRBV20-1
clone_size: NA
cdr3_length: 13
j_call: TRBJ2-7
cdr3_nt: TGCAGTGCGGAGGGGGACAGAATCTACGAGCAGTACTTC
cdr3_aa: CSAEGDRIYEQYF

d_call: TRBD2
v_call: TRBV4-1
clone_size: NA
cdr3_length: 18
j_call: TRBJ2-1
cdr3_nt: TGCGCCAGCAGCCCCCGCGAATCAGCGGGAGGGCCCTACAATGAGCAGTTCTTC
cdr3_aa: CASSPRESAGGPYNEQFF

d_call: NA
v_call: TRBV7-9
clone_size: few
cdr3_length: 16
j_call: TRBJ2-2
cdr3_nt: TGTGCCAGCAGCTTAATGGGCCCGATTGTTCCCGGGGAGCTGTTTTTT
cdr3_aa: CASSLMGPIVPGELFF